This T cell receptor beta chain came from a study of beta chain features in type 1 diabetes. Study-level findings and limits: Among patients with Type 1 diabetes, TCRB CDR3s were moderately but significantly shorter in every one of the four CD4+ subsets.

This clone was recorded a few times. Its antigen is not known. cDNA synthesis used the whole RNA isolate, giving expressed TCRB sequences. The assay was immunoSEQ multiplex PCR, and TCRdb's table has in-frame clones only and misses some. The repertoire includes some 700,000 clones, around 15% of them detected once, and 0.022% sits in the top ten. The CDR3 sequence is 15 residues long. The V gene end was trimmed by 3 bases and the J gene end by 6 bases; junction bases not matched to a gene: 8. Germline V gives CDR1 MDHEN, CDR2 SYDVKM. This sequence joins TRBV28 and TRBJ1-5, with 7 bases fitting TRBD1. The origin of this receptor is a man younger than 35 with type 1 diabetes. The sequenced material came from naive CD4+ T cells from blood. The CDR3 sequence is CASSFIQGKAQPQHF. CDR3 coding DNA: TGTGCCAGCAGTTTCATACAGGGGAAGGCTCAGCCCCAGCATTTT.